This T cell receptor (beta chain) was recorded in a study of cytomegalovirus exposure and HLA in healthy donors. Use of 60 Vbeta and 13 Jbeta primers characterized the PCR. Clones were read by immunoSEQ multiplex PCR, and TCRdb kept only the in-frame ones, dropping some. The sample includes approximately 150,000 clones, about three quarters of them seen just once. Deletions cut 2 bases from V and 4 bases from J, with 15 bases between. Germline V gives CDR1 SGHRS, CDR2 YFSETQ. This CDR3 contains 16 residues. The receptor was derived from a middle-aged woman in good health and CMV-seropositive. Sequenced material: PBMCs. The J gene is TRBJ2-2, the V gene TRBV5-1; D call uncertain. For the CDR3, the DNA is TGCGCCAGCAGCTTACAACTTGACACGTCCACCGGGGAGCTGTTTTTT. This sequence encodes CASSLQLDTSTGELFF.